The rows below give T cell receptor beta chains drawn from one sample of a study of T cell responses to AZD1222 COVID-19 vaccine. Assay used: immunoSEQ multiplex PCR; TCRdb lists only in-frame clones, some missing. The sample yields approximately 180,000 clones, 70% to 90% seen once. The source material was peripheral blood, sampled on day 0 of AZD1222 vaccination. The receptor set was obtained from an adult in good health. Both conserved end residues are part of each CDR3. The D gene is left open where the match is weak. Clone size appears in some rows only: once, few, many, or a class for an expanded clone.

j_gene: TRBJ2-3; v_gene: TRBV4-3; d_gene: .; abundance: .; CDR3nt: TGCGCCAGCAGCCAAGCTCGGGGCTACAGCGATACGCAGTATTTT; CDR3aa: CASSQARGYSDTQYF
j_gene: TRBJ2-2; v_gene: TRBV25-1; d_gene: .; abundance: .; CDR3nt: TGTGCCAGCAGTGAACATTCGGGGACGGGTATCGGGGAGCTGTTTTTT; CDR3aa: CASSEHSGTGIGELFF
j_gene: TRBJ2-3; v_gene: TRBV6-5; d_gene: .; abundance: .; CDR3nt: TGTGCCAGCAGTTACACAACCCTCACAGATACGCAGTATTTT; CDR3aa: CASSYTTLTDTQYF
j_gene: TRBJ2-2; v_gene: TRBV3-1/TRBV3-2; d_gene: TRBD2; abundance: .; CDR3nt: TGTGCCAGCAGCCAACCGACTAGCGGGGGGCTAGGGCCCGGGGAGCTGTTTTTT; CDR3aa: CASSQPTSGGLGPGELFF
j_gene: TRBJ2-7; v_gene: TRBV4-1; d_gene: .; abundance: .; CDR3nt: TGCGCCAGCAGCCAAGTTCTCAGGGAGTACGAGCAGTACTTC; CDR3aa: CASSQVLREYEQYF
j_gene: TRBJ1-2; v_gene: TRBV3-1/TRBV3-2; d_gene: .; abundance: .; CDR3nt: TGTGCCAGCAGCCTACGACAGGTGGCAAGTGGCTACACCTTC; CDR3aa: CASSLRQVASGYTF
j_gene: TRBJ1-1; v_gene: TRBV5-6; d_gene: .; abundance: .; CDR3nt: TGTGCCAGCAGCCACCCTACAGGGTTAGGGACTGAAGCTTTCTTT; CDR3aa: CASSHPTGLGTEAFF
j_gene: TRBJ2-3; v_gene: TRBV5-1; d_gene: TRBD2; abundance: .; CDR3nt: TGCGCCAGCAGCTTGGTAACTAGCGGGGGGGTAGATACGCAGTATTTT; CDR3aa: CASSLVTSGGVDTQYF
j_gene: TRBJ1-6; v_gene: TRBV6-5; d_gene: .; abundance: .; CDR3nt: TGTGCCAGCAGGAGGGGGGTCAGGTCACCCCTCCACTTT; CDR3aa: CASRRGVRSPLHF
j_gene: TRBJ1-5; v_gene: TRBV4-3; d_gene: .; abundance: .; CDR3nt: TGCGCCAGCAGCCAAGGAACGGCGGGTCAGCCCCAGCATTTT; CDR3aa: CASSQGTAGQPQHF
j_gene: TRBJ1-5; v_gene: TRBV5-5; d_gene: .; abundance: once; CDR3nt: TGTGCCAGCAGCTTGTTTACAGGCGATCAGCCCCAGCATTTT; CDR3aa: CASSLFTGDQPQHF
j_gene: TRBJ2-5; v_gene: TRBV4-2; d_gene: TRBD2; abundance: .; CDR3nt: TGTGCCAGCAGCCAAGGTGGCGGGGGGGAGACCCAGTACTTC; CDR3aa: CASSQGGGGETQYF
j_gene: TRBJ1-4; v_gene: TRBV7-9; d_gene: .; abundance: once; CDR3nt: TGTGCCAGCAGCCCCTTCGCGGCCAGTGAAAAACTGTTTTTT; CDR3aa: CASSPFAASEKLFF
j_gene: TRBJ1-2; v_gene: TRBV27; d_gene: .; abundance: .; CDR3nt: TGTGCCAGCAGTTTCCGCCGACAGAACTATGGCTACACCTTC; CDR3aa: CASSFRRQNYGYTF
j_gene: TRBJ2-3; v_gene: TRBV7-2; d_gene: .; abundance: .; CDR3nt: TGTGCCAGCAGCTTAATCCCCAGCACAGATACGCAGTATTTT; CDR3aa: CASSLIPSTDTQYF
j_gene: TRBJ1-1; v_gene: TRBV30; d_gene: .; abundance: .; CDR3nt: TGTGCCCAATCTGGCCCTCGGGGGAACACTGAAGCTTTCTTT; CDR3aa: CAQSGPRGNTEAFF
j_gene: TRBJ2-7; v_gene: TRBV5-4; d_gene: .; abundance: .; CDR3nt: TGTGCCAGCAGCCGAGACAGGATGGGGTCCTACGAGCAGTACTTC; CDR3aa: CASSRDRMGSYEQYF
j_gene: TRBJ1-6; v_gene: TRBV7-2; d_gene: .; abundance: .; CDR3nt: TGTGCCAGCACGCTCGGACCGCCTCTGGGTTCACCCCTCCACTTT; CDR3aa: CASTLGPPLGSPLHF
j_gene: TRBJ1-3; v_gene: TRBV27; d_gene: TRBD1; abundance: .; CDR3nt: TGTGCCAGCAGCCCCGACAGGGACAGGGGAAACACCATATATTTT; CDR3aa: CASSPDRDRGNTIYF
j_gene: TRBJ2-5; v_gene: TRBV28; d_gene: TRBD1; abundance: .; CDR3nt: TGTGCCAGCAGTTACCCAGGGGGCGTTGGGACCCAGTACTTC; CDR3aa: CASSYPGGVGTQYF
j_gene: TRBJ1-2; v_gene: TRBV27; d_gene: .; abundance: .; CDR3nt: TGTGCCAGCAGTCTTACCCCGACGGTCGTTGGTGGCTACACCTTC; CDR3aa: CASSLTPTVVGGYTF
j_gene: TRBJ2-1; v_gene: TRBV5-1; d_gene: TRBD1; abundance: .; CDR3nt: TGCGCCAGCAGCTCCCGGGACAGGGCCGACAATGAGCAGTTCTTC; CDR3aa: CASSSRDRADNEQFF
j_gene: TRBJ1-5; v_gene: TRBV19; d_gene: .; abundance: .; CDR3nt: TGTGCCAGTAGTATAGATCGGCCAAATCAGCCCCAGCATTTT; CDR3aa: CASSIDRPNQPQHF
j_gene: TRBJ1-2; v_gene: TRBV6-5; d_gene: .; abundance: .; CDR3nt: TGTGCCAGCCGGGAGGGTAACTATGGCTACACCTTC; CDR3aa: CASREGNYGYTF
j_gene: TRBJ2-7; v_gene: TRBV7-3; d_gene: .; abundance: once; CDR3nt: TGTGCCAGCAGCTTAGGTACATCTATCACCTACGAGCAGTACTTC; CDR3aa: CASSLGTSITYEQYF
j_gene: TRBJ1-2; v_gene: TRBV4-1; d_gene: .; abundance: few; CDR3nt: TGCGCCAGCAGCCAAGGTACCCCATATGGCTACACCTTC; CDR3aa: CASSQGTPYGYTF
j_gene: TRBJ2-7; v_gene: TRBV2; d_gene: TRBD1; abundance: few; CDR3nt: TGTGCCACGCTGGGGACAGTAAGGCAGTACTTC; CDR3aa: CATLGTVRQYF
j_gene: TRBJ2-7; v_gene: TRBV5-1; d_gene: .; abundance: .; CDR3nt: TGCGCCAGCAGCATCGACCCCTCCTTTTACGAGCAGTACTTC; CDR3aa: CASSIDPSFYEQYF
j_gene: TRBJ1-2; v_gene: TRBV7-2; d_gene: .; abundance: .; CDR3nt: TGTGCCAGCAGCGGCCAGAACAAGCTTGGCTACACCTTC; CDR3aa: CASSGQNKLGYTF
j_gene: TRBJ2-3; v_gene: TRBV2; d_gene: .; abundance: .; CDR3nt: TGTGCCAGCAGTGTGGGCGATACGCAGTATTTT; CDR3aa: CASSVGDTQYF
j_gene: TRBJ1-2; v_gene: TRBV6-2/TRBV6-3; d_gene: .; abundance: .; CDR3nt: TGTGCCAGCAGTTTAGGCCCGAGTAGTGGCTACACCTTC; CDR3aa: CASSLGPSSGYTF
j_gene: TRBJ2-3; v_gene: TRBV7-8; d_gene: .; abundance: .; CDR3nt: TGTGCCAGCCTTCGGGGGGCACGCACAGATACGCAGTATTTT; CDR3aa: CASLRGARTDTQYF
j_gene: TRBJ1-1; v_gene: TRBV12-3/TRBV12-4; d_gene: .; abundance: .; CDR3nt: TGTGCCAGCAGTTTAAAAGATAACACTGAAGCTTTCTTT; CDR3aa: CASSLKDNTEAFF
j_gene: TRBJ1-2; v_gene: TRBV29-1; d_gene: .; abundance: .; CDR3nt: TGCAGCGTTGAGGCCAGGGATTATGGCTACACCTTC; CDR3aa: CSVEARDYGYTF
j_gene: TRBJ2-7; v_gene: TRBV4-1; d_gene: TRBD1; abundance: once; CDR3nt: TGCGCCAGCAGCCAAGTGACAGGGGGCAGTGGCTCCTACGAGCAGTACTTC; CDR3aa: CASSQVTGGSGSYEQYF
j_gene: TRBJ1-2; v_gene: TRBV7-2; d_gene: .; abundance: .; CDR3nt: TGTGCCAGCAGCTTATCCGGCGGCAGGACACCCTATGGCTACACCTTC; CDR3aa: CASSLSGGRTPYGYTF
j_gene: TRBJ1-5; v_gene: TRBV3-1/TRBV3-2; d_gene: TRBD1; abundance: few; CDR3nt: TGTGCCAGCAGCCAAGCTCCAGATTACAGGGGCGATCAGCCCCAGCATTTT; CDR3aa: CASSQAPDYRGDQPQHF
j_gene: TRBJ2-7; v_gene: TRBV5-1; d_gene: TRBD1; abundance: .; CDR3nt: TGCGCCAGCAGCTTGGGGACAGGGGGGAAGGAGCAGTACTTC; CDR3aa: CASSLGTGGKEQYF
j_gene: TRBJ1-1; v_gene: TRBV12-5; d_gene: .; abundance: .; CDR3nt: TGTGCTAGTGGTTCTTCCCCGGCCAGAGCCACTGAAGCTTTCTTT; CDR3aa: CASGSSPARATEAFF
j_gene: TRBJ2-7; v_gene: TRBV2; d_gene: TRBD2; abundance: .; CDR3nt: TGTGCCAGCAGTGTCAGGGTAGCGGGCTACGAGCAGTACTTC; CDR3aa: CASSVRVAGYEQYF
j_gene: TRBJ2-1; v_gene: TRBV10-1; d_gene: .; abundance: .; CDR3nt: TGCGCCAGCAGTGAGTCGACGGCAGCCTCCTACAATGAGCAGTTCTTC; CDR3aa: CASSESTAASYNEQFF
j_gene: TRBJ1-1; v_gene: TRBV14; d_gene: TRBD1; abundance: .; CDR3nt: TGTGCCAGCAGCCCCCGGGACAGGCTCACTGAAGCTTTCTTT; CDR3aa: CASSPRDRLTEAFF
j_gene: TRBJ1-2; v_gene: TRBV3-1/TRBV3-2; d_gene: .; abundance: .; CDR3nt: TGTGCCAGCAGCCCCGTTCACGGGGGCAGGGGCTATGGCTACACCTTC; CDR3aa: CASSPVHGGRGYGYTF
j_gene: TRBJ2-1; v_gene: TRBV6-2/TRBV6-3; d_gene: .; abundance: .; CDR3nt: TGTGCCAGCAGTTACGGGGTGAAGTGGCAGAGCTCCTACAATGAGCAGTTCTTC; CDR3aa: CASSYGVKWQSSYNEQFF
j_gene: TRBJ1-1; v_gene: TRBV28; d_gene: .; abundance: .; CDR3nt: TGTGCCAGCAGTTTATTCTACAGGAACACTGAAGCTTTCTTT; CDR3aa: CASSLFYRNTEAFF
j_gene: TRBJ1-3; v_gene: TRBV10-3; d_gene: .; abundance: .; CDR3nt: TGTGCCATCAGTGAGTTCGACATAACTGGAAACACCATATATTTT; CDR3aa: CAISEFDITGNTIYF
j_gene: TRBJ1-1; v_gene: TRBV6-4; d_gene: .; abundance: .; CDR3nt: TGTGCCAGCAGTGCGGCCGCTAACTCTGAAGCTTTCTTT; CDR3aa: CASSAAANSEAFF
j_gene: TRBJ1-2; v_gene: TRBV7-2; d_gene: .; abundance: .; CDR3nt: TGTGCCAGCAGCCCCGAGGGACGCCATGGCTACACCTTC; CDR3aa: CASSPEGRHGYTF
j_gene: TRBJ1-2; v_gene: TRBV12-3/TRBV12-4; d_gene: .; abundance: .; CDR3nt: TGTGCCAGCAGTTGGACAGACCTCTATGGCTACACCTTC; CDR3aa: CASSWTDLYGYTF